This TCR beta chain derives from a study of T cells after yellow fever vaccination. The overall study: The fractions with low cell numbers were processed using SMART-Seq v4 Ultra Low Input.

A 5'RACE template-switching step, the method used to make TCR cDNA, added a universal primer site and UMIs. TCRdb processed the 5' RACE reads anew with MiXCR; each CDR3 protein has one entry. The data show some 560,000 distinct CDR3 sequences, about a sixth seen once. The V gene's germline CDR1 is SGHTA and CDR2 FQGNSA. The CDR3 runs 13 residues. V gave up 3 bases and J gave up 8 bases, with 11 bases separating them. This sample comprised PBMCs, obtained less than 6 days after the first yellow fever vaccination. The chain uses TRBV7-2 and TRBJ1-5; no clear D gene. The source is a man between 18 and 29 years old who received the YFV17D yellow fever vaccine. The CDR3 nucleotides read TGTGCCAGCAGCTTCACCGGGATCGAGCCCCAGCATTTT. Its translation is CASSFTGIEPQHF.